This T cell receptor (beta chain) was found in a study of T cells after yellow fever vaccination. About this clonotype: Its antigen remains unidentified.

This CDR3 comprises 13 residues. From germline, CDR1 is SGHAT and CDR2 FQNNGV. Trimming pared 2 bases from V and 4 bases from J, leaving 8 bases between. The 5'RACE template-switching step produced TCR cDNA and added a universal primer site and UMIs. TCRdb reanalysed the 5' RACE reads using MiXCR and keeps one entry per CDR3 protein. The sample includes 120,000 or so distinct CDR3 sequences, around 9.8% of them seen just once. Whole-study findings and limits: The booster saw the reappearance of most primary-vaccination clones (96% CD4, about 90% CD8). The CD4 and CD8 compartments had a small share of their clonotypes in common.

The sequencing used CD8+ T cells sorted from PBMCs, collected on the day of the yellow fever booster vaccination. This rearrangement joins TRBV11-2 to TRBJ1-1; unclear D gene. The clonotype comes from a man between 18 and 29 years old who received the YFV17D yellow fever vaccine. The CDR3 region has the DNA TGTGCCAGCAGCTTATACGGGAGCACTGAAGCTTTCTTT. Encoded protein: CASSLYGSTEAFF.